Listed below are T cell receptor beta chains from one sample, sequenced in a study of technical replicates of blood from several donors. The data were produced by immunoSEQ multiplex PCR, yet TCRdb's version contains in-frame clones alone and is incomplete. This repertoire shows about 74,000 clones, approximately 95% found once; its top ten account for under 0.3%. Sequenced material: T cells isolated from PBMCs. The receptors were gathered from a human donor in good health. CDR3s include the opening cysteine and the closing phenylalanine or tryptophan. D genes are given only for firm matches. Clone size appears in some rows only: once, few, many, or a class for an expanded clone.

d_call j_call v_call clone_size cdr3_aa cdr3_nt
TRBD2 TRBJ2-3 TRBV28 . CASRREVTDTQYF TGTGCCAGCCGACGGGAGGTAACAGATACGCAGTATTTT
. TRBJ2-7 TRBV28 . CASSLPYEQYF TGTGCCAGCAGTCTCCCCTACGAGCAGTACTTC
TRBD1 TRBJ1-2 TRBV7-3 . CASSLESPGTGAYGYTF TGTGCCAGCAGCTTAGAGAGTCCCGGGACAGGTGCCTATGGCTACACCTTC
TRBD1 TRBJ1-5 TRBV6-1 . CASSGTGGSWNQPQHF TGTGCCAGCAGTGGGACAGGGGGTAGCTGGAATCAGCCCCAGCATTTT
TRBD2 TRBJ2-1 TRBV29-1 . CSVEEFRPSGSSSEQFF TGCAGCGTTGAAGAGTTTCGGCCTAGCGGGTCTTCAAGCGAGCAGTTCTTC
TRBD2 TRBJ2-5 TRBV11-2 . CASSSFREAQETQYF TGTGCCAGCAGCTCTTTCCGGGAGGCCCAAGAGACCCAGTACTTC
. TRBJ1-1 TRBV6-6 . CASNSRWNTEAFF TGTGCCAGCAACAGCCGTTGGAACACTGAAGCTTTCTTT
. TRBJ2-2 TRBV5-1 . CASSPRSGQNTGELFF TGCGCCAGCAGCCCCCGCAGCGGGCAGAACACCGGGGAGCTGTTTTTT
TRBD1 TRBJ2-7 TRBV5-1 . CASSQDRAHLEQYF TGCGCCAGCAGCCAGGACAGGGCCCACCTCGAGCAGTACTTC
TRBD1 TRBJ2-1 TRBV23-1 . CASSQSMTGGRNEQFF TGCGCCAGCAGTCAATCCATGACAGGGGGCCGAAATGAGCAGTTCTTC
TRBD1 TRBJ2-3 TRBV25-1 . CASSEDRAYLADTQYF TGTGCCAGCAGTGAGGACAGGGCATATCTCGCAGATACGCAGTATTTT
TRBD2 TRBJ2-2 TRBV29-1 . CSVARGGNTGELFF TGCAGCGTTGCTCGGGGGGGCAACACCGGGGAGCTGTTTTTT
. TRBJ1-1 TRBV30 . CAWSTRLLGAFF TGTGCCTGGAGTACAAGGTTACTAGGGGCTTTCTTT
TRBD1 TRBJ2-1 TRBV2 once CASTTGTRYNEQFF TGTGCCAGTACGACAGGGACCCGCTACAATGAGCAGTTCTTC
. TRBJ1-1 TRBV29-1 few CSVDGGGMNTEAFF TGCAGCGTTGATGGGGGAGGGATGAACACTGAAGCTTTCTTT
. TRBJ2-5 TRBV6-5 once CASSPDSLRTQYF TGTGCCAGCAGTCCGGACAGCCTCCGGACCCAGTACTTC
. TRBJ2-3 TRBV19 . CASSIVTQDTQYF TGTGCCAGTAGTATCGTAACCCAGGATACGCAGTATTTT
TRBD2 TRBJ2-3 TRBV15 . CATSRGGLKGGTDTQYF TGTGCCACCAGCAGAGGGGGACTAAAAGGAGGCACAGATACGCAGTATTTT
. TRBJ2-7 TRBV2 . CASSDRGSFVPFSSYEQYF TGTGCCAGCAGTGATCGGGGAAGTTTCGTTCCGTTCAGTTCCTACGAGCAGTACTTC
. TRBJ2-1 TRBV27 . CASIPRGGYNEQFF TGTGCCAGCATTCCCCGGGGTGGCTACAATGAGCAGTTCTTC
TRBD2 TRBJ2-2 TRBV7-2 . CASSFGLAGAGELFF TGTGCCAGCAGCTTCGGACTAGCGGGAGCCGGGGAGCTGTTTTTT
. TRBJ1-6 TRBV19 once CASSIATQGRSYNSPLHF TGTGCCAGTAGTATAGCCACACAGGGACGCTCCTATAATTCACCCCTCCACTTT
. TRBJ2-7 TRBV11-2 . CASTLAGRSYEQYF TGTGCCAGCACCCTGGCGGGCAGATCCTACGAGCAGTACTTC
. TRBJ1-1 TRBV28 . CASSLLEMNTEAFF TGTGCCAGCAGTTTACTAGAAATGAACACTGAAGCTTTCTTT
TRBD2 TRBJ2-7 TRBV28 . CASNLVVGTSGSYEQYF TGTGCCAGCAACCTAGTAGTCGGGACTAGCGGCTCCTACGAGCAGTACTTC
. TRBJ2-3 TRBV7-3 . CASSLERTSTDTQYF TGTGCCAGCAGCTTAGAGCGTACTAGCACAGATACGCAGTATTTT
. TRBJ2-7 TRBV6-5 . CASSQTGQNEQYF TGTGCCAGCAGTCAAACAGGGCAAAACGAGCAGTACTTC
TRBD2 TRBJ2-3 TRBV7-9 . CASSHPGLATDTQYF TGTGCCAGCAGCCATCCGGGACTAGCTACAGATACGCAGTATTTT
. TRBJ1-2 TRBV25-1 . CASSEAGDNYGYTF TGTGCCAGCAGTGAGGCAGGGGACAACTATGGCTACACCTTC
. TRBJ1-4 TRBV28 . CASSQTGVNEKLFF TGTGCCAGCAGCCAAACGGGTGTTAATGAAAAACTGTTTTTT
. TRBJ2-1 TRBV6-1 . CASSVLTTAVYNEQFF TGTGCCAGCAGTGTTTTAACGACAGCCGTTTACAATGAGCAGTTCTTC
TRBD2 TRBJ2-7 TRBV27 . CASSELAANYEQYF TGTGCCAGCAGTGAACTAGCGGCCAACTACGAGCAGTACTTC
. TRBJ2-3 TRBV27 . CASSPGTDTQYF TGTGCCAGCAGTCCCGGCACAGATACGCAGTATTTT
. TRBJ1-1 TRBV11-2 . CASSARVGSSTEAFF TGTGCCAGCAGCGCCCGCGTGGGGAGTAGCACTGAAGCTTTCTTT
TRBD1 TRBJ1-2 TRBV28 . CATTTGQGASGYTF TGTGCCACCACAACCGGACAGGGGGCGTCCGGCTACACCTTC
. TRBJ1-1 TRBV5-4 . CASRRPGGMNTEAFF TGTGCCAGCAGACGGCCGGGGGGAATGAACACTGAAGCTTTCTTT
. TRBJ2-7 TRBV27 . CASRPAGQSYEQYF TGTGCCAGCAGGCCCGCGGGACAGTCCTACGAGCAGTACTTC
. TRBJ2-7 TRBV7-9 . CASTSGVREQYF TGTGCCAGCACCTCGGGGGTTCGGGAGCAGTACTTC
TRBD1 TRBJ2-3 TRBV19 . CATRAFGTGTDTQYF TGTGCCACGAGAGCCTTCGGGACAGGCACAGATACGCAGTATTTT
. TRBJ1-2 TRBV6-4 . CASSEEGGRRDYGYTF TGTGCCAGCAGTGAAGAGGGGGGGCGACGAGACTATGGCTACACCTTC
. TRBJ1-2 TRBV9 . CASSVDSYGYTF TGTGCCAGCAGCGTTGACAGCTATGGCTACACCTTC